The clone carrying this T cell receptor (beta chain) has more than one count but fewer than ten. The antigen is not known. These data belong to a study of Graves' ophthalmopathy and Graves' hyperthyroidism. The overall study: Researchers obtained peripheral blood at initial diagnosis, before any treatment had begun.

The sequenced template was RNA, covering the TCR beta CDR3 region. A first-round RT-PCR used HTBI primers, followed by a second-round multiplex PCR. TCRdb recomputed calls from the multiplex PCR reads with MiXCR, one row per CDR3 protein. The sample has roughly 700,000 distinct CDR3 sequences, 35% to 50% seen once. The CDR3 extends over 14 amino acids. CDR1 and CDR2 from the germline V gene are MGHDK and SYGVNS. Losses at the gene ends were 3 bases for V and 2 bases for J; bases not matched to a gene: 2. With a duration under 3 months, ophthalmopathy in the donors showed moderate-to-severe activity, CAS ≥3 and NOSPECS ≥4. Broader study findings: Detection in blood was also observed for most expanded thyroid clonotypes above 0.001 frequency. Discriminating ophthalmopathy from stable hyperthyroidism, a 13-signature model attained a sensitivity of about 85% and a specificity of almost 83%.

The sequence was collected from an adult man with Graves' ophthalmopathy. Specimen: peripheral blood. V usage is TRBV25-1 and J usage is TRBJ2-5; 8 positions agree with TRBD1. Here the CDR3 reads CASSDTGGQETQYF. In DNA form, the CDR3 reads TGTGCCAGCAGTGATACAGGGGGACAAGAGACCCAGTACTTC.